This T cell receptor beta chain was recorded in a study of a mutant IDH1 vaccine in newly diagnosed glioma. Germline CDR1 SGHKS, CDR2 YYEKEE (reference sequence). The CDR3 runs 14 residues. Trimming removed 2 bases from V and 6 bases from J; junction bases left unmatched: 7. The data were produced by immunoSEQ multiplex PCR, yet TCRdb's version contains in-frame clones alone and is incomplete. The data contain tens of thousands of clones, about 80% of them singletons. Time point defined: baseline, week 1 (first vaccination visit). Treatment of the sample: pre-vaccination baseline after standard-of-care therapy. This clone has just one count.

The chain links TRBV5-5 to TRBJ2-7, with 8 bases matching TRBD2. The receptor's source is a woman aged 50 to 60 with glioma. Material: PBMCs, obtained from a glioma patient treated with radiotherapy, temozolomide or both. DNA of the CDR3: TGTGCCAGCAGCTTCACGGGGGGGCGGGTCGAGCAGTACTTC. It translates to CASSFTGGRVEQYF.